This TCR beta chain derives from a study of T cell responses to AZD1222 COVID-19 vaccine. About this clone: Antigen: not known.

Only in-frame clones appear in the TCRdb table, and some are missing; sequencing was by immunoSEQ multiplex PCR. The profile shows roughly 100,000 clones, approximately 91% of them singletons. Study outcomes and limitations: At study baseline, merely several AZD1222 recipients were seropositive. White British people made up most donors, females outnumbered males, and clonal diversity was possibly underestimated. Spike-specific TCR breadth and depth both grew after two AZD1222 doses.

The source material was peripheral blood, sampled on day 0 of AZD1222 vaccination. The TCR was taken from an adult in good health.

The CDR3 DNA reads as TGTGCCAGCTCACCAGGGGGACGACAAGAGACCCAGTACTTC. Encoded protein: CASSPGGRQETQYF. The rearrangement joins TRBV18 to TRBJ2-5; D possibly matches TRBD1 or TRBD2 (5 bases each). Trimming took 2 bases from V and 2 from J, leaving 9 bases between them. The CDR3 has 14 residues. Germline-derived CDR1 and CDR2 are KGHSH and LQKENI.